The clone carrying this T cell receptor beta chain came up a few times. The antigen is undetermined. They built TCR cDNA with 5'RACE template switching, a step that put in a universal primer site and UMIs. TCRdb recomputed calls from the 5' RACE reads with MiXCR, one row per CDR3 protein. In the table there are 250,000 to 400,000 distinct CDR3 sequences, over 3.5% of which are singletons. This record comes from a study of T cells after yellow fever vaccination. Study-level information: The authors prepared low-cell-number fractions using SMART-Seq v4 Ultra Low Input.

CDR3 size: 12 residues. Trimming pared 3 bases from V and 9 bases from J, leaving 11 bases between. Study results and limitations: Bulk-population clonotypes that are abundant could appear as contaminants in FACS-sorted repertoires. A large majority of primary-vaccination clones showed up again after the booster (about 97% CD4, approximately 90% CD8).

The chain links TRBV12-3 or TRBV12-4 to TRBJ1-1; D is unclear. The specimen comprised PBMCs, sampled 15 days after the yellow fever booster vaccination. The sequence was collected from a young man who received the YFV17D yellow fever vaccine. CDR3 in DNA: TGTGCCAGCAGTTTGACCCTTCGCAAAGCTTTCTTT. Translating it yields CASSLTLRKAFF.